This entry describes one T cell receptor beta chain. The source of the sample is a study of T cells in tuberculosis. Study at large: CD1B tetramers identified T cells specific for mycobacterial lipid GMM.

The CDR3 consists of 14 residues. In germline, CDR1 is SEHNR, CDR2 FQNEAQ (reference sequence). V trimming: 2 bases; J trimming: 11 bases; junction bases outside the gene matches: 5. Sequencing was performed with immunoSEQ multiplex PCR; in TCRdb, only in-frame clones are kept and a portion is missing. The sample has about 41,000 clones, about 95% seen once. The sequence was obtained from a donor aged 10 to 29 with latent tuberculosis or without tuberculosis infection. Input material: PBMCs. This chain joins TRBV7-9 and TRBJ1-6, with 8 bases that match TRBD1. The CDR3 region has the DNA TGTGCCAGCAGCTTACTCGGGACAGGTCCACCCCTCCACTTT. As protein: CASSLLGTGPPLHF.